Listed below are T cell receptor beta chains from one sample, sequenced in a study of cytomegalovirus exposure and HLA in healthy donors. Sequenced by immunoSEQ multiplex PCR; TCRdb stores in-frame clones only, minus some. The sample holds hundreds of thousands of clones, around 80% seen once. Sequenced material: PBMCs. Receptor source: a woman aged 40-49 years in good health and CMV-seronegative. CDR3s include the opening cysteine and the closing phenylalanine or tryptophan. The order of the fields is CDR3 DNA, CDR3 protein, D gene, V gene, clone size, J gene. D genes are given only for firm matches. Size values are once, few and many counts, or a class for expanded clones, and some rows have none.

cdr3_nt: TGCGCCAGCAGCTTGGGGACAGGGAAATCCTTGTACGAGCAGTACTTC; cdr3_aa: CASSLGTGKSLYEQYF; d_call: TRBD1; v_call: TRBV5-1; clone_size: -; j_call: TRBJ2-7
cdr3_nt: TGTGCCAGCAGTGAAGATGGGGACAGACCCTACGAGCAGTACTTC; cdr3_aa: CASSEDGDRPYEQYF; d_call: TRBD1; v_call: TRBV2; clone_size: few; j_call: TRBJ2-7
cdr3_nt: TGTGCCACCAGCACCCCAGGACAGGGAAACCAGCCCCAGCATTTT; cdr3_aa: CATSTPGQGNQPQHF; d_call: TRBD1; v_call: TRBV15; clone_size: -; j_call: TRBJ1-5
cdr3_nt: TGTGCCAGCAGGGGGGACAGTTCGAACACTGAAGCTTTCTTT; cdr3_aa: CASRGDSSNTEAFF; d_call: TRBD1; v_call: TRBV11-3; clone_size: -; j_call: TRBJ1-1
cdr3_nt: TGCGCCAGCAGCAGGACTCTCGGGGGGACGACAGATACGCAGTATTTT; cdr3_aa: CASSRTLGGTTDTQYF; d_call: TRBD2; v_call: TRBV5-1; clone_size: -; j_call: TRBJ2-3
cdr3_nt: TGTGCCAGTGGGGCGGATAGCAATCAGCCCCAGCATTTT; cdr3_aa: CASGADSNQPQHF; d_call: -; v_call: TRBV19; clone_size: -; j_call: TRBJ1-5
cdr3_nt: TGTGCCAGCACCCGACCAGGGCGGGGTGAAGCTTTCTTT; cdr3_aa: CASTRPGRGEAFF; d_call: -; v_call: TRBV28; clone_size: -; j_call: TRBJ1-1
cdr3_nt: TGTGCCAGCGCTCCTATTCCCCGGACAGGGGACGGGCTCAATCAGCCCCAGCATTTT; cdr3_aa: CASAPIPRTGDGLNQPQHF; d_call: TRBD1; v_call: TRBV2; clone_size: -; j_call: TRBJ1-5
cdr3_nt: TGCAGCGTGGCCCACAGGGGGGACACTGAAGCTTTCTTT; cdr3_aa: CSVAHRGDTEAFF; d_call: TRBD1; v_call: TRBV29-1; clone_size: -; j_call: TRBJ1-1
cdr3_nt: TGTGCCATCAGTGAGCGGGGGGAACTAGAGACCCAGTACTTC; cdr3_aa: CAISERGELETQYF; d_call: TRBD2; v_call: TRBV10-3; clone_size: -; j_call: TRBJ2-5
cdr3_nt: TGTGCCAGCAGCCCCTACAGGATGGGTCTTGGAAACACCATATATTTT; cdr3_aa: CASSPYRMGLGNTIYF; d_call: -; v_call: TRBV7-2; clone_size: once; j_call: TRBJ1-3
cdr3_nt: TGTGCCAGCAGTGCCCGAGATTATCAGCCCCAGCATTTT; cdr3_aa: CASSARDYQPQHF; d_call: -; v_call: TRBV2; clone_size: -; j_call: TRBJ1-5
cdr3_nt: TGTGCCAGCAGCTTAGCTGGGACAGGGGGAAATTCACCCCTCCACTTT; cdr3_aa: CASSLAGTGGNSPLHF; d_call: TRBD1; v_call: TRBV7-6; clone_size: -; j_call: TRBJ1-6
cdr3_nt: TGTGCCAGCAGCTCCCCTGCGGGCGGGGTAAACACTGAAGCTTTCTTT; cdr3_aa: CASSSPAGGVNTEAFF; d_call: -; v_call: TRBV7-6; clone_size: -; j_call: TRBJ1-1
cdr3_nt: TGTGCCAGCAGTGAAGGGGGACAGGGTGTCTACGAGCAGTACTTC; cdr3_aa: CASSEGGQGVYEQYF; d_call: TRBD1; v_call: TRBV6-1; clone_size: -; j_call: TRBJ2-7
cdr3_nt: TGTGCCAGCAGCAGGGACAGGGTGGCTAATTCACCCCTCCACTTT; cdr3_aa: CASSRDRVANSPLHF; d_call: TRBD1; v_call: TRBV9; clone_size: -; j_call: TRBJ1-6
cdr3_nt: TGTGCCAGCAGCTTAGCGCTAGGTAGCCGATCCTACGAGCAGTACTTC; cdr3_aa: CASSLALGSRSYEQYF; d_call: -; v_call: TRBV7-9; clone_size: -; j_call: TRBJ2-7
cdr3_nt: TGTGCCAGCAGTATGGGCCCGCCTTACAATGAGCAGTTCTTC; cdr3_aa: CASSMGPPYNEQFF; d_call: -; v_call: TRBV27; clone_size: once; j_call: TRBJ2-1
cdr3_nt: TGTGCCATCAGTGAGGGGGTTTTTCCGAGGCTAACTAGCGGCTACGAGCAGTACTTC; cdr3_aa: CAISEGVFPRLTSGYEQYF; d_call: TRBD2; v_call: TRBV10-3; clone_size: -; j_call: TRBJ2-7
cdr3_nt: TGCAGCGACCCGCAGCCGGGACTAGCGGGGGGGCCTGGTTCGACAGATACGCAGTATTTT; cdr3_aa: CSDPQPGLAGGPGSTDTQYF; d_call: TRBD2; v_call: TRBV29-1; clone_size: -; j_call: TRBJ2-3
cdr3_nt: TGTGCCAGCTCACCGGTTCAGGACGGGGATTCACCCCTCCACTTT; cdr3_aa: CASSPVQDGDSPLHF; d_call: -; v_call: TRBV18; clone_size: once; j_call: TRBJ1-6
cdr3_nt: TGTGCCAGCAGTTCCTTCGGACAGGGGAGGGGCGAGCAGTACTTC; cdr3_aa: CASSSFGQGRGEQYF; d_call: TRBD1; v_call: TRBV27; clone_size: -; j_call: TRBJ2-7
cdr3_nt: TGTGCCAGCAGCGAGCAGGGATCTTCAGTCCCTAATGAGCAGTTCTTC; cdr3_aa: CASSEQGSSVPNEQFF; d_call: -; v_call: TRBV9; clone_size: -; j_call: TRBJ2-1
cdr3_nt: TGTGCCACGTCCGGGACAGGCTTCGGGGAGCAGTACTTC; cdr3_aa: CATSGTGFGEQYF; d_call: TRBD1; v_call: TRBV30; clone_size: -; j_call: TRBJ2-7
cdr3_nt: TGTGCCAGCAGCCCACCCGGGACAGGGAACACTGAAGCTTTCTTT; cdr3_aa: CASSPPGTGNTEAFF; d_call: TRBD1; v_call: TRBV7-9; clone_size: -; j_call: TRBJ1-1
cdr3_nt: TGTGCCAGCAGCGTCCCAGCGGGGGGGGTCGATGAGCAGTTCTTC; cdr3_aa: CASSVPAGGVDEQFF; d_call: TRBD2; v_call: TRBV9; clone_size: -; j_call: TRBJ2-1
cdr3_nt: TGCGCCAGCAGCCTCCGGGACAGAGACTACGAGCAGTACTTC; cdr3_aa: CASSLRDRDYEQYF; d_call: TRBD1; v_call: TRBV4-1; clone_size: -; j_call: TRBJ2-7
cdr3_nt: TGTGCCAGCAGCCACCTTCCCGGCTACAGATCGGTGAACACTGAGGCTTTCTTT; cdr3_aa: CASSHLPGYRSVNTEAFF; d_call: -; v_call: TRBV16; clone_size: -; j_call: TRBJ1-1
cdr3_nt: TGTGCCAGCAGCCCCGGCAGGGCTCAAGAGACCCAGTACTTC; cdr3_aa: CASSPGRAQETQYF; d_call: -; v_call: TRBV7-2; clone_size: -; j_call: TRBJ2-5
cdr3_nt: TGTGCCAGCAGTGAGTCTAGCGGGGGGTTCTACGAGCAGTACTTC; cdr3_aa: CASSESSGGFYEQYF; d_call: TRBD2; v_call: TRBV2; clone_size: -; j_call: TRBJ2-7
cdr3_nt: TGTGCCAGCAGTTCCCCCCTAGCGGGGGATACCCAGTACTTC; cdr3_aa: CASSSPLAGDTQYF; d_call: TRBD2; v_call: TRBV5-4; clone_size: -; j_call: TRBJ2-7
cdr3_nt: TGTGCCAGCAGCCAAGTCAGAGGCAATGAGCAGTTCTTC; cdr3_aa: CASSQVRGNEQFF; d_call: -; v_call: TRBV14; clone_size: -; j_call: TRBJ2-1
cdr3_nt: TGTGCCAGCAGTCACCACGGGGACACTGAAGCTTTCTTT; cdr3_aa: CASSHHGDTEAFF; d_call: -; v_call: TRBV28; clone_size: -; j_call: TRBJ1-1
cdr3_nt: TGTGCCACCAGCACAACCCGACAGTTAACTGGAAACACCATATATTTT; cdr3_aa: CATSTTRQLTGNTIYF; d_call: -; v_call: TRBV15; clone_size: -; j_call: TRBJ1-3
cdr3_nt: TGCGCCAGCAGCCCAGGGACAGTAAACTATGGCTACACCTTC; cdr3_aa: CASSPGTVNYGYTF; d_call: TRBD1; v_call: TRBV5-1; clone_size: -; j_call: TRBJ1-2
cdr3_nt: TGTGCCAGCTCGACAGACTTTAGCAATCAGCCCCAGCATTTT; cdr3_aa: CASSTDFSNQPQHF; d_call: -; v_call: TRBV2; clone_size: -; j_call: TRBJ1-5
cdr3_nt: TGTGCCAGCACCCTAAGCCCCCCAACTGAAGCTTTCTTT; cdr3_aa: CASTLSPPTEAFF; d_call: -; v_call: TRBV7-2; clone_size: -; j_call: TRBJ1-1
cdr3_nt: TGTGCCAGCGACAGGGGGCGTGTTTCCGGGGAGCTGTTTTTT; cdr3_aa: CASDRGRVSGELFF; d_call: TRBD1; v_call: TRBV7-9; clone_size: -; j_call: TRBJ2-2
cdr3_nt: TGTGCCAGCAGTTACAATGGGGCAGGGGAAGTCGGAAAACTGTTTTTT; cdr3_aa: CASSYNGAGEVGKLFF; d_call: -; v_call: TRBV6-5; clone_size: -; j_call: TRBJ1-4
cdr3_nt: TGCAGCGTTGAAGGTGTCGGGAAAGCTTTCTTT; cdr3_aa: CSVEGVGKAFF; d_call: -; v_call: TRBV29-1; clone_size: few; j_call: TRBJ1-1
cdr3_nt: TGCGCCAGCAGCCAAGTGTTCCCCCCGGGACAGGGGTTGGGTAGCATTCAGTACTTC; cdr3_aa: CASSQVFPPGQGLGSIQYF; d_call: TRBD1; v_call: TRBV4-3; clone_size: once; j_call: TRBJ2-4
cdr3_nt: TGTGCCAGCAGAGGTCCTATGGTTAGCTCACCCCTCCACTTT; cdr3_aa: CASRGPMVSSPLHF; d_call: -; v_call: TRBV6-5; clone_size: -; j_call: TRBJ1-6
cdr3_nt: TGCAGCGGGAGGGTCATAGGGACCCAGTACTTC; cdr3_aa: CSGRVIGTQYF; d_call: -; v_call: TRBV29-1; clone_size: -; j_call: TRBJ2-5
cdr3_nt: TGTGCCAGCAGTCCCCCGCGGGGCTACGAGCAGTACTTC; cdr3_aa: CASSPPRGYEQYF; d_call: -; v_call: TRBV28; clone_size: -; j_call: TRBJ2-7
cdr3_nt: TGTGCCAGCAGCGCGGGACAGGGGGCGCTGAGTGAGCAGTTCTTC; cdr3_aa: CASSAGQGALSEQFF; d_call: TRBD1; v_call: TRBV5-4; clone_size: once; j_call: TRBJ2-1
cdr3_nt: TGTGCCAGCAGCTCAGGGGTCGGGGTTTCTGAAGCTTTCTTT; cdr3_aa: CASSSGVGVSEAFF; d_call: -; v_call: TRBV7-9; clone_size: -; j_call: TRBJ1-1
cdr3_nt: TGTGCCAGCAGCTCCCTAGCGGGGGGGTACAATGAGCAGTTCTTC; cdr3_aa: CASSSLAGGYNEQFF; d_call: TRBD2; v_call: TRBV7-3; clone_size: -; j_call: TRBJ2-1
cdr3_nt: TGTGCCAGCACCACAGGGGTTCTCACTGAAGCTTTCTTT; cdr3_aa: CASTTGVLTEAFF; d_call: TRBD1; v_call: TRBV2; clone_size: -; j_call: TRBJ1-1
cdr3_nt: TGTGCCAGCAGCTTTGGGACACGGAGGTCGTTACATAATGAAAAACTGTTTTTT; cdr3_aa: CASSFGTRRSLHNEKLFF; d_call: -; v_call: TRBV13; clone_size: -; j_call: TRBJ1-4
cdr3_nt: TGTGCCAGCAGTGTCCCACAGGGGGCGGTTTCCTACGAGCAGTACTTC; cdr3_aa: CASSVPQGAVSYEQYF; d_call: TRBD1; v_call: TRBV2; clone_size: -; j_call: TRBJ2-7